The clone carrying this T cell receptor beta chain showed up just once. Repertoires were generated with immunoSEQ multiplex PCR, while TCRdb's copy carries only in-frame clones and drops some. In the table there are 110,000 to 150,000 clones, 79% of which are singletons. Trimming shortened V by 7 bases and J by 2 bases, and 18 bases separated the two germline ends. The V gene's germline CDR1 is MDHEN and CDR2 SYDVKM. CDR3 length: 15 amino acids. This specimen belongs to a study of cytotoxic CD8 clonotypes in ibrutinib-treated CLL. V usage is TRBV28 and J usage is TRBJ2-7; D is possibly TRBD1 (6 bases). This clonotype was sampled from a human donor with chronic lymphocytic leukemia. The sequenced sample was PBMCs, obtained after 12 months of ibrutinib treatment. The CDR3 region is CASNPPGGRAYEQYF. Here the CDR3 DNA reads TGTGCCAGCAACCCCCCTGGGGGCAGGGCCTACGAGCAGTACTTC.